The source of this T cell receptor (beta chain) is a study of shared clonotypes between healthy human individuals. As regards this clone: What it recognizes is unknown.

The study, taken as a whole, reports: Generally, estimated richness proved larger in naive subsets than it did in memory subsets. Rarefaction showed sorted-subset sequencing was incomplete despite large depth. The researchers took only blood, and tissue repertoires probably look different. Sequencing depth was expected to influence donor clonotype sharing.

Germline V CDR1 and CDR2: SNHLY, FYNNEI. V was pared by 8 bases and J by 4 bases, with 9 bases between. The CDR3 covers 11 residues. Clones were read by immunoSEQ multiplex PCR, and TCRdb kept only the in-frame ones, dropping some. The data hold 1,500,000 or so clones, with around 98.5% observed a single time. The chain joins TRBV2 to TRBJ2-7; unclear D gene. Specimen: naive CD4+ T cells sorted from blood. Subset denoted: CD45RA+ positively selected. This clonotype was sampled from a young man in good health. The CDR3 spells CASSTIYEQYF. The CDR3 nucleotides are TGTGCCAGCTCTACAATTTACGAGCAGTACTTC.